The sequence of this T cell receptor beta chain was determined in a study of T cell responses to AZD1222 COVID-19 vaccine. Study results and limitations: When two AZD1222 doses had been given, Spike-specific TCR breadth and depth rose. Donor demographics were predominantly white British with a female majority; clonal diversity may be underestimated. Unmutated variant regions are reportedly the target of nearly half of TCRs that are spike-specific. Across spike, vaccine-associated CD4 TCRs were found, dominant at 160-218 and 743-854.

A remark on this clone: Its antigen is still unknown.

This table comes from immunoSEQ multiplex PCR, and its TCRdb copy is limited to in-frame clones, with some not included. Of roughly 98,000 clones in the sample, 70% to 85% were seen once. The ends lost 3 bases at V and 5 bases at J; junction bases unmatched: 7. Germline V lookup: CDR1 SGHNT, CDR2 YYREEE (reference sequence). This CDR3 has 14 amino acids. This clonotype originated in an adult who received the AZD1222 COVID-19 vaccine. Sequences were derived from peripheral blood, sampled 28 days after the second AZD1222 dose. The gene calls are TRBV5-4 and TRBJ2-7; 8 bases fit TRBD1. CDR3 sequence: CASSYYRGTDEQYF. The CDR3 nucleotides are TGTGCCAGCAGCTATTACAGGGGGACCGACGAGCAGTACTTC.